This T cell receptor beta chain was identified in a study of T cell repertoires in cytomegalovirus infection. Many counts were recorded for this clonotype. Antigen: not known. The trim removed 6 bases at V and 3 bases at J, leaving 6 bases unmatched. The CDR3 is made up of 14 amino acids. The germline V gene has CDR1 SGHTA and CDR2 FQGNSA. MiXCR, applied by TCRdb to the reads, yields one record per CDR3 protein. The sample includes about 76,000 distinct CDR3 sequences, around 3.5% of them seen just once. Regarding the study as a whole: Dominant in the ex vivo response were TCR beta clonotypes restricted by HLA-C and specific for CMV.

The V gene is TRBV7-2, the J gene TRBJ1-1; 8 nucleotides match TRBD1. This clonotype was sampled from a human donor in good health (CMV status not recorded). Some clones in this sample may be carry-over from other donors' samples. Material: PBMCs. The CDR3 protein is CASSPQTGDTEAFF. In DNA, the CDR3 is TGTGCCAGCAGTCCCCAGACAGGGGACACTGAAGCTTTCTTT.